These 9 T cell receptor beta chains were sequenced from one sample in a study of blood T cell repertoires in COVID-19. The method was immunoSEQ multiplex PCR; TCRdb's version includes in-frame clones alone and lacks a portion of them. The table has 150,000 to 200,000 clones, over 80% seen once. The sample comprised peripheral blood. The source of these receptors is a woman between 50 and 59 years old with acute or convalescent COVID-19.

This chain uses TRBV2 with TRBJ2-1, with 8 nucleotides matching TRBD2. The CDR3 spans 15 residues. CDR1 and CDR2 (germline): SNHLY, FYNNEI. V shed 6 bases and J 1 base; nucleotides not matched to a gene: 5. The CDR3 DNA reads as TGTGCCAGCAGGGTCGGGGGGGCGTCCTACAATGAGCAGTTCTTC. Its translation: CASRVGGASYNEQFF.

Concerning this clone: The limits of the CDR3 on the DNA are not certain, so only TCRdb's listed CDR3 is given. V usage is TRBV6-5 and J usage is TRBJ1-4; TRBD1 is the table's D call, not checked against the DNA. The CDR3 extends over 12 residues, inclusive of both ends. Germline assignment: CDR1 MNHEY and CDR2 SVGAGI. Here the CDR3 reads CASSSSTTSLFF.

This chain links TRBV4-3 with TRBJ2-5; no clear D. Germline loops: CDR1 LGHNA, CDR2 YSLEER. Trimming cost V 0 bases and J 5 bases, with 16 bases left between them. The CDR3 has 16 amino acids. The DNA of the CDR3 is TGCGCCAGCAGCCAAGACGTATCCGGGTCAACGGAGACCCAGTACTTC. Translation gives CASSQDVSGSTETQYF.

The chain has TRBV9 and TRBJ1-2; D gene uncertain. The CDR3 is 13 residues long. Germline V gene lookup returns CDR1 SGDLS and CDR2 YYNGEE. Trimming left V 0 bases short and J 8 bases short, with 11 bases between. This chain's CDR3 is CASSVAGVGGYTF. The CDR3 DNA reads TGTGCCAGCAGCGTAGCCGGGGTAGGAGGCTACACCTTC. The entire variable domain, with the rest obtained from reference TRBV9 and TRBJ1-2, is as follows: DSGVTQTPKHLITATGQRVTLRCSPRSGDLSVYWYQQSLDQGLQFLIQYYNGEERAKGNILERFSAQQFPDLHSELNLSSLELGDSALYFCASSVAGVGGYTFGSGTRLTVV.

The sample holds one count of this clone. The chain links TRBV28 to TRBJ1-2; a possible D gene is TRBD1 (6 bases). Germline V CDR1 and CDR2: MDHEN, SYDVKM. V lost 7 bases to trimming and J lost 0 bases, with 27 bases between them. The CDR3 has 19 residues. The CDR3 region has the DNA TGTGCCAGCACCCTACGTAAAGCCAGGGGCGGAAGCACTAACTATGGCTACACCTTC. Translated, it gives CASTLRKARGGSTNYGYTF.

V is TRBV24-1 and J is TRBJ2-1, with 14 bases lining up with TRBD2. The CDR3 is 17 residues long. Germline V gene sequence: CDR1 KGHDR, CDR2 SFDVKD. Trimming cost V 4 bases and J 3 bases; bases outside gene matches: 4. The CDR3 coding sequence is TGTGCCACCAGTGAGAGGGGACTAGCGGGAGACTACAATGAGCAGTTCTTC. Translating it yields CATSERGLAGDYNEQFF.

The chain joins TRBV23-1 to TRBJ2-3, with TRBD2 identical over 10 bases. TRBV23-1 qualifies as an ORF whose function is uncertain. The CDR3 contains 17 residues. V trimming: 2 bases; J trimming: 1 base; junction bases outside the gene matches: 6. Here the CDR3 DNA reads TGCGCCAGCAGTCAACCTTATCTAGCGGGGGGCACAGATACGCAGTATTTT. This encodes CASSQPYLAGGTDTQYF.

The CDR3 region has the DNA TGTGCCAGCAGTTTGAGACAGGGTAACAATGAGCAGTTCTTC. Its protein product is CASSLRQGNNEQFF. J is TRBJ2-1 and V is TRBV2, with 7 positions matching TRBD1. Germline assignment: CDR1 SNHLY and CDR2 FYNNEI. Losses at the gene ends were 5 bases for V and 5 bases for J; bases not matched to a gene: 6. This CDR3 is 14 amino acids long.

The chain employs TRBV19 and TRBJ2-7; tentatively, D is TRBD2 (6 bases). CDR3 length equals 13 residues. Germline CDR1 is LNHDA and CDR2 is SQIVND (reference sequence). Trimming removed 4 bases from V and 2 bases from J, with 9 bases in between. CDR3 residues: CASSTSVTYEQYF. CDR3 nucleotides: TGTGCCAGTAGTACTAGCGTCACCTACGAGCAGTACTTC.